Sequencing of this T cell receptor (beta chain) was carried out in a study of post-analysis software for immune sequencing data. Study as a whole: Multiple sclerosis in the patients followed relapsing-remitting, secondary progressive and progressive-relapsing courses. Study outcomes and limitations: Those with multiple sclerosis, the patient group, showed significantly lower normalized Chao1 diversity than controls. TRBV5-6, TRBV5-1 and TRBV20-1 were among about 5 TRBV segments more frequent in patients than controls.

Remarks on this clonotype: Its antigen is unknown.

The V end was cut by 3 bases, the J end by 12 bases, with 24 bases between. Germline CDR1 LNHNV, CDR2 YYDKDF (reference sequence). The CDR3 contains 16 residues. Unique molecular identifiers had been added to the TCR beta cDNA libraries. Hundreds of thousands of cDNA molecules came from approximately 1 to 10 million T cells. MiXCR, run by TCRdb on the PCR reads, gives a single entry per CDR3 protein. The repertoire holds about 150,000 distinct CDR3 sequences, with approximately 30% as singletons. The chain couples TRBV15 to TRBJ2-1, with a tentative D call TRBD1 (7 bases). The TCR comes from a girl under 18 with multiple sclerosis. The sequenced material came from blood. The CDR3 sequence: CATSRAGTEHHLGQFF. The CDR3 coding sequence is TGTGCCACCAGCAGGGCGGGGACAGAGCACCATCTTGGGCAGTTCTTC.